The TCR beta chain under discussion was sequenced for a study of T cell responses to AZD1222 COVID-19 vaccine. Per the germline V gene, CDR1 is SGHTA and CDR2 is FQGNSA. This CDR3 comprises 14 residues. Trimming removed 5 bases from V and 7 bases from J, with 15 bases in between. Only in-frame clones appear in the TCRdb table, and some are missing; sequencing was by immunoSEQ multiplex PCR. In the table there are some 280,000 clones, 94% of which are singletons. The chain joins TRBV7-2 to TRBJ1-5; TRBD1 is a possible D gene (5 bases). The sequence was collected from an adult who received the AZD1222 COVID-19 vaccine. This specimen was peripheral blood, taken 28 days after the second AZD1222 dose. The CDR3 here is CASSKRLGDQPQHF. The CDR3 nucleotides are TGTGCCAGCAGCAAGAGGCTGGGGGACCAGCCCCAGCATTTT.